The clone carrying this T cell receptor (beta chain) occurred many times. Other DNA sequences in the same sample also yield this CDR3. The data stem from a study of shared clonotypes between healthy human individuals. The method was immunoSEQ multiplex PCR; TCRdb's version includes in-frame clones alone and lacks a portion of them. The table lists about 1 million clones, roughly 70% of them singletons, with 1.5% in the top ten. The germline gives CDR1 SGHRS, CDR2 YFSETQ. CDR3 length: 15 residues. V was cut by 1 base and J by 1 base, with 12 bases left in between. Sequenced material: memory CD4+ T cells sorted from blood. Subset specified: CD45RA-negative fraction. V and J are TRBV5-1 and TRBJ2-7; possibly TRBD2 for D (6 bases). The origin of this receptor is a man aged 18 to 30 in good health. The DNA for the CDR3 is TGCGCCAGCAGCTTGCTAGGCGGGAATTCCTACGAGCAGTACTTC. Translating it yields CASSLLGGNSYEQYF.